Below are 6 T cell receptor beta chains sequenced from a single sample in a study of T cell repertoires in cytomegalovirus infection. TCRdb reprocessed the reads via MiXCR and lists one record per CDR3 protein. The data show 150,000 to 200,000 distinct CDR3 sequences, roughly an eighth seen once. The sample consisted of PBMCs. Source of these receptors: a human donor in good health (CMV status not recorded). Some clones in this sample may be carry-over from other donors' samples.

The CDR3 DNA is TGTGCCAGCAGTGCGGAGGCAGGAATTCATCCCGGCTACACCTTC. Its protein product is CASSAEAGIHPGYTF. The rearrangement links TRBV6-4 to TRBJ1-2; D is unclear. The CDR3 length is 15 residues. V dropped 4 bases and J dropped 8 bases, with 20 bases sitting between them. From germline, CDR1 is MRHNA and CDR2 SNTAGT.

This clonotype was recorded a few times. The rearrangement joins TRBV29-1 to TRBJ1-2; D uncertain. This CDR3 has 14 residues. Germline assignment: CDR1 SQVTM and CDR2 ANQGSEA. V shed 5 bases and J shed 2 bases, with 15 bases lying between them. This CDR3 is CSVLPYLRNYGYTF. DNA of the CDR3: TGCAGCGTTCTACCGTACCTACGGAACTATGGCTACACCTTC.

This clonotype was seen a handful of times. This chain connects TRBV7-2 to TRBJ2-5; D is possibly TRBD1 (5 bases). Between the trimmed V and J ends, which lost 5 bases and 7 bases, there was a span of 8 bases. Germline V gene lookup returns CDR1 SGHTA and CDR2 FQGNSA. This CDR3 has 11 residues. CDR3 DNA: TGTGCCAGCAGCCTAAGGGGGACCCAGTACTTC. It encodes CASSLRGTQYF.

This clonotype was detected ten times or more. The chain uses TRBV28 and TRBJ1-1; 8 nucleotides align to TRBD1. With V trimmed by 6 bases and J by 7 bases, 10 bases remained unmatched. CDR1 is MDHEN, CDR2 SYDVKM, per germline. The CDR3 spans 14 residues. Here the CDR3 DNA reads TGTGCCAGCAGGGGGGGAGGACAGGGAAGTGAAGCTTTCTTT. It encodes CASRGGGQGSEAFF.

This clonotype was found many times. The V gene is TRBV6-2 or TRBV6-3, the J gene TRBJ2-1, with D possibly matching TRBD2 (6 bases). Germline CDR1 reads MNHEY; CDR2 reads SVGEGT. This CDR3 is 15 amino acids long. Trimming removed 2 bases at V and 2 bases at J, with 10 bases between. This chain's CDR3 is CASSYSSGTYNEQFF. In DNA, the CDR3 is TGTGCCAGCAGTTACAGTAGCGGCACCTACAATGAGCAGTTCTTC.

CDR3 bases: TGTGCCAGCAGGAACGAGGGGGGGAAAGAGACCCAGTACTTC. As protein: CASRNEGGKETQYF. The chain carries TRBV2 and TRBJ2-5; perhaps TRBD2 as D (7 bases). From germline, CDR1 is SNHLY and CDR2 FYNNEI. The V and J ends lost 6 bases and 3 bases respectively, with 14 bases between them. The length of the CDR3 is 14 residues.